Below are 25 T cell receptor beta chains sequenced from a single sample in a study of blood T cell repertoires in COVID-19. Using immunoSEQ multiplex PCR, the repertoire was profiled, and TCRdb retains in-frame clones only, with some absent. Here the sample spans about 290,000 clones, around nine tenths being singletons. Sequencing was done on a sample of peripheral blood. The source of these receptors is a woman aged 25 to 45 with COVID-19, enrolled during active disease.

A single count supports this clone. The J gene is TRBJ2-1, the V gene TRBV7-9, with 8 bases lining up with TRBD2. The junction had 10 bases not matched to a gene; V was cut back by 8 bases and J by 4 bases. Per the germline V gene, CDR1 is SEHNR and CDR2 is FQNEAQ (reference sequence). The CDR3 runs to 15 residues. The CDR3 DNA reads as TGTGCCAGCGGAATAGCGGGGCTGGGGTACAATGAGCAGTTCTTC. It specifies CASGIAGLGYNEQFF.

This chain joins TRBV7-9 and TRBJ1-1; the match to TRBD1 covers 8 bases. Germline V gene sequence: CDR1 SEHNR, CDR2 FQNEAQ (reference sequence). Germline trimming cut 2 bases from V and 5 bases from J; bases unmatched to any gene: 1. The CDR3 is 13 residues long. The CDR3 loop is CASSLRQGTEAFF. The CDR3 DNA reads as TGTGCCAGCAGCTTACGACAGGGGACTGAAGCTTTCTTT.

J is TRBJ1-2 and V is TRBV6-5; D perhaps matches TRBD1 (5 bases). The CDR3 has 16 residues. The V gene lost 2 bases and the J gene lost 8 bases, with 21 bases spanning the gap. The V gene's germline CDR1 is MNHEY and CDR2 SVGAGI. This CDR3 is CASSYTAPGRAGGYTF. In DNA, the CDR3 is TGTGCCAGCAGTTACACCGCGCCTGGCAGGGCGGGAGGCTACACCTTC.

This sequence joins TRBV21-1 and TRBJ1-2; TRBD1 is the table's D call and was not checked against the DNA. TRBV21-1 has pseudogene status. This CDR3 spans 18 amino acids. DNA of the CDR3: TGTGCCAGCAGCAACGACAGAAGACAACCCGTTCAAAGGTATGGCTACACCTTC. It codes for CASSNDRRQPVQRYGYTF.

The chain recombines TRBV28 with TRBJ2-3; D may be TRBD2 (6 bases). The CDR3 is 14 residues long. Trimming shortened V by 7 bases and J by 0 bases, and 11 bases separated the two germline ends. CDR1 is MDHEN and CDR2 is SYDVKM in the germline V gene. The CDR3 region is CASMGRGSTDTQYF. The CDR3 DNA reads TGTGCCAGCATGGGACGGGGGAGCACAGATACGCAGTATTTT.

This clone was seen once. The J gene is TRBJ1-3, the V gene TRBV7-8; D unclear. Germline V gene data show CDR1 as SGHVS and CDR2 as FQNEAQ. V lost 4 bases and J lost 0, with 13 bases in between. The CDR3 is 16 residues long. CDR3 nucleotides: TGTGCCAGCAGCTCGGCGGGCGGGTACTCTGGAAACACCATATATTTT. It encodes CASSSAGGYSGNTIYF.

V is TRBV18 and J is TRBJ2-3, with D possibly TRBD1 on 5 matching bases. The CDR3 totals 14 residues. Trimming took 5 bases from V and 1 from J, leaving 10 bases between them. Germline V lookup: CDR1 KGHSH, CDR2 LQKENI. The chain's CDR3 is CASSSDSGTDTQYF. The CDR3 coding sequence is TGTGCCAGCTCATCAGACAGCGGCACAGATACGCAGTATTTT.

This sequence joins TRBV5-1 and TRBJ2-3, with D perhaps matching TRBD2 (6 bases). The CDR3 sequence is 12 residues long. Per germline, CDR1 SGHRS and CDR2 YFSETQ. Trimming removed 5 bases from V and 14 bases from J, with 18 bases in between. DNA of the CDR3: TGCGCCAGCAGTCGGGACTTAAGGTATTGGTATTTT. Amino acids: CASSRDLRYWYF.

The V and J genes are TRBV23-1 and TRBJ2-2, with D uncertain. TRBV23-1 is marked as an open reading frame, function uncertain. The V and J ends lost 6 bases and 13 bases respectively, with 12 bases between them. The CDR3 covers 11 residues. CDR3 region: CASSPLIALFF. The CDR3 coding sequence is TGCGCCAGCAGCCCACTGATTGCGCTGTTTTTT.

V usage is TRBV7-2 and J usage is TRBJ1-5, with a tentative D call TRBD1 (6 bases). In germline, CDR1 is SGHTA, CDR2 FQGNSA. This CDR3 region has 15 residues. The V and J ends lost 4 bases and 3 bases respectively, with 13 bases between them. The CDR3 region is CASSWGGQNNQPQHF. The CDR3 DNA is TGTGCCAGCAGCTGGGGCGGACAGAACAATCAGCCCCAGCATTTT.

V and J are TRBV5-1 and TRBJ2-1; 15 bases agree with TRBD2. Germline V CDR1 and CDR2: SGHRS, YFSETQ. This CDR3 has 16 residues. Trimming removed 4 bases from V and 8 bases from J; junction bases left unmatched: 7. CDR3 coding DNA: TGCGCCAGCAGCAGCTGGACTAGCGGGGGGGCAGATGAGCAGTTCTTC. Protein sequence: CASSSWTSGGADEQFF.

The genes are TRBV10-3 and TRBJ2-3; D may be TRBD1 (6 bases). V lost 0 bases, J lost 1 base, and 14 bases lay in between. The germline CDR1 and CDR2 sequences are ENHRY and SYGVKD. The CDR3 has 17 amino acids. The CDR3: CAISESSMGAGTDTQYF. In DNA, the CDR3 is TGTGCCATCAGTGAGTCGAGTATGGGGGCCGGCACAGATACGCAGTATTTT.

V and J are TRBV6-2 or TRBV6-3 and TRBJ2-4, with D possibly TRBD1 on 6 matching bases. Germline CDR1 is MNHEY and CDR2 is SVGEGT. V was cut by 6 bases and J by 0 bases, with 18 bases left in between. The CDR3 totals 17 residues. CDR3 region: CASSSLLQGRAKNIQYF. The CDR3 DNA sequence: TGTGCCAGCAGCTCGCTCCTACAGGGTAGAGCCAAAAACATTCAGTACTTC.

The rearrangement links TRBV19 to TRBJ1-5, with a possible D match to TRBD1 (6 bases). The CDR3 extends over 15 amino acids. Germline V gene lookup returns CDR1 LNHDA and CDR2 SQIVND (reference sequence). The germline V and J ends were trimmed by 7 bases and 7 bases, with 20 bases remaining between them. CDR3 bases: TGTGCCAGTATTCCGACAGGCGGGGGCCTCCAGCCCCAGCATTTT. Its protein product is CASIPTGGGLQPQHF.

J is TRBJ2-6 and V is TRBV7-7, with 7 bases that match TRBD1. Trimming took 5 bases from V and 2 from J; bases not matched to a gene: 9. CDR1 and CDR2 from the germline V gene are SSHAT and FNYEAQ (reference sequence). CDR3 length: 17 residues. Written as DNA, the CDR3 is TGTGCCAGCAGCCCCGGAGGACAGGTCGCTGGGGCCAACGTCCTGACTTTC. This sequence encodes CASSPGGQVAGANVLTF.

The chain uses TRBV5-4 and TRBJ2-4, with a possible D match to TRBD2 (7 bases). Per germline, CDR1 SGHNT and CDR2 YYREEE (reference sequence). CDR3 size: 13 residues. Trimming cost V 1 base and J 8 bases, with 10 bases left between them. The CDR3 protein is CASSLRGADIQYF. The CDR3 DNA follows: TGTGCCAGCAGCTTGCGGGGGGCTGACATTCAGTACTTC.

The rearrangement uses TRBV10-1 and TRBJ1-2; D call uncertain. The ends were cut back, 0 bases at V and 8 bases at J, with 10 bases in the middle. This CDR3 has 13 amino acids. Germline CDR1 is WNHNN and CDR2 is SYGVQD (reference sequence). The CDR3 loop is CASSESAGYGYTF. In nucleotides, the CDR3 is TGCGCCAGCAGTGAGTCGGCGGGTTACGGCTACACCTTC.

The J gene is TRBJ1-1, the V gene TRBV6-4; D is ambiguous. Trimming shortened V by 8 bases and J by 3 bases, and 13 bases separated the two germline ends. This CDR3 has 13 residues. CDR1 and CDR2 from the germline V gene are MRHNA and SNTAGT. The CDR3, as DNA: TGTGCCAGCGCTTCAAAGAGGGACACTGAAGCTTTCTTT. Translated, it gives CASASKRDTEAFF.

V usage is TRBV28 and J usage is TRBJ1-5; unclear D gene. Germline loops: CDR1 MDHEN, CDR2 SYDVKM. The CDR3 is made up of 12 amino acids. V lost 5 bases to trimming and J lost 13 bases, with 15 bases between them. Here the CDR3 DNA reads TGTGCCAGCAGTACTCCGATTCGGGTTCAGCATTTT. Translating gives CASSTPIRVQHF. The entire variable domain, with the rest obtained from reference TRBV28 and TRBJ1-5, is as follows: DVKVTQSSRYLVKRTGEKVFLECVQDMDHENMFWYRQDPGLGLRLIYFSYDVKMKEKGDIPEGYSVSREKKERFSLILESASTNQTSMYLCASSTPIRVQHFGDGTRLSIL.

The count of this clone is one. The chain joins TRBV14 to TRBJ2-1; D unresolved. V lost 4 bases, J lost 0 bases, and 7 bases lay in between. The CDR3 consists of 14 residues. Germline loops: CDR1 SGHDN, CDR2 FVKESK. CDR3 in amino acids: CASSPRRSYNEQFF. CDR3 nucleotide sequence: TGTGCCAGCAGCCCTAGACGCTCCTACAATGAGCAGTTCTTC.

The rearrangement joins TRBV4-1 to TRBJ1-5; D is uncertain. V was shortened by 3 bases and J by 6 bases, with 9 bases between the two germline ends. CDR1 is MGHRA and CDR2 is YSYEKL in the germline V gene. This CDR3 has 13 residues. The chain's CDR3 is CASSHSTLQPQHF. DNA for the CDR3: TGCGCCAGCAGCCACTCAACTCTTCAGCCCCAGCATTTT.

The rearrangement uses TRBV13 and TRBJ1-1, with TRBD1 matching 10 bases. V lost 1 base, J lost 4 bases, and 9 bases stayed unmatched. The length of the CDR3 is 17 residues. The germline gives CDR1 PRHDT, CDR2 FYEKMQ (reference sequence). Here the CDR3 reads CASSLVLRQGAPTEAFF. For the CDR3, the DNA is TGTGCCAGCAGCTTAGTCCTCAGACAGGGGGCCCCCACTGAAGCTTTCTTT.

This clone is a singleton in its sample. The chain recombines TRBV6-5 with TRBJ1-1, with a weak D call TRBD1 (6 bases). The V end was cut by 8 bases, the J end by 4 bases, with 17 bases between. The CDR3 has 14 amino acids. Germline CDR1 reads MNHEY; CDR2 reads SVGAGI. In DNA form, the CDR3 reads TGTGCCAGCGTTCGGGGGGCGCGGGGCACTGAAGCTTTCTTT. Its translation is CASVRGARGTEAFF.

V usage is TRBV6-4 and J usage is TRBJ2-7; 8 bases align to TRBD2. V lost 8 bases, J lost 3 bases, and 9 bases stayed unmatched. The germline CDR1 and CDR2 sequences are MRHNA and SNTAGT. This CDR3 has 14 amino acids. The CDR3 here is CASDTRGGSYEQYF. The CDR3 bases are TGTGCCAGCGATACACGGGGGGGCAGCTACGAGCAGTACTTC.

J is TRBJ2-1 and V is TRBV24-1; 9 nucleotides align to TRBD2. The junction had 15 bases not matched to a gene; V was cut back by 4 bases and J by 0 bases. There are 20 residues in the CDR3. Germline lookup yields CDR1 KGHDR and CDR2 SFDVKD. In DNA form, the CDR3 reads TGTGCCACCAGTGACCGAAGATCTAGCGGGGCAGCCCGCTCCTACAATGAGCAGTTCTTC. Translating it yields CATSDRRSSGAARSYNEQFF.